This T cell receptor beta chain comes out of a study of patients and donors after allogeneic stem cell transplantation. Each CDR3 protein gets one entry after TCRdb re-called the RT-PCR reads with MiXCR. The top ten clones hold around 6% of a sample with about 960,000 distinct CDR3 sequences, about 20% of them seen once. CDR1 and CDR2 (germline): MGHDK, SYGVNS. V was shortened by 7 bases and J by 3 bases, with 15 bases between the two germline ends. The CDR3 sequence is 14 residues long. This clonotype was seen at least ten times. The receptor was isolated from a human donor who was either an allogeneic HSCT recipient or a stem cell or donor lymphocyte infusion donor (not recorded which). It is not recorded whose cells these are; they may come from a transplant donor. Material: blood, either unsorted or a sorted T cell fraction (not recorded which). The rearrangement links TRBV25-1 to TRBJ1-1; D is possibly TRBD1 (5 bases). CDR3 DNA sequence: TGTGCCAGCACCGTGGGGGAACGGTACACTGAAGCTTTCTTT. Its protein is CASTVGERYTEAFF. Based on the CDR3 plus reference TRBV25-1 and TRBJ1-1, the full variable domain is EADIYQTPRYLVIGTGKKITLECSQTMGHDKMYWYQQDPGMELHLIHYSYGVNSTEKGDLSSESTVSRIRTEHFPLTLESARPSHTSQYLCASTVGERYTEAFFGQGTRLTVV.